A single sample is the source of the 21 T cell receptor beta chains below, sequenced in a study of T cells in localized non-small cell lung cancer. Libraries were prepared by immunoSEQ multiplex PCR; TCRdb keeps only in-frame clonotypes and omits some of them. Of around 2,000 clones listed, 20% to 25% were seen once; the top ten hold over 20%. The sequencing used lung tumor tissue, collected before any cancer treatment. The source of these receptors is a woman aged 35 to 70 with stage I lung adenocarcinoma.

The chain links TRBV2 to TRBJ2-7, with 8 bases fitting TRBD2. This CDR3 region has 15 residues. The germline gives CDR1 SNHLY, CDR2 FYNNEI. Trimming removed 3 bases from V and 2 bases from J; junction bases left unmatched: 6. This chain's CDR3 is CASSEISGDTYEQYF. CDR3 nucleotides: TGTGCCAGCAGTGAGATTAGCGGGGATACCTACGAGCAGTACTTC.

This clone was detected only a few times. The chain has TRBV9 and TRBJ1-5; D is unresolved. The CDR3 has 13 residues. With 0 bases removed from V and 5 bases from J, the gap between germline ends came to 6 bases. Germline assignment: CDR1 SGDLS and CDR2 YYNGEE. The CDR3 DNA sequence: TGTGCCAGCAGCGTAGAAGGAGATCAGCCCCAGCATTTT. Its protein is CASSVEGDQPQHF.

This clone was seen a few times. This sequence joins TRBV11-3 and TRBJ2-1; D is uncertain. The germline CDR1 and CDR2 sequences are SGHNT and YENEEA. This CDR3 is 18 amino acids long. The V and J ends lost 6 bases and 0 bases respectively, with 21 bases between them. The CDR3 is CASRFFVKVSPSYNEQFF. CDR3 DNA sequence: TGTGCCAGCAGGTTTTTCGTCAAAGTCTCCCCCTCCTACAATGAGCAGTTCTTC.

The genes are TRBV9 and TRBJ2-3; TRBD1 is a possible D gene (6 bases). Trimming pared 3 bases from V and 5 bases from J, leaving 13 bases between. The germline gives CDR1 SGDLS, CDR2 YYNGEE. The CDR3 consists of 14 residues. CDR3: CASSAAWGQDTQYF. In DNA, the CDR3 is TGTGCCAGCAGCGCTGCCTGGGGACAAGATACGCAGTATTTT.

This clone was picked up a small number of times. The chain combines TRBV10-3 with TRBJ1-1, with D unclear. CDR1 is ENHRY, CDR2 SYGVKD, per germline. The CDR3 extends over 12 amino acids. V dropped 2 bases and J dropped 8 bases, with 9 bases sitting between them. The CDR3 protein is CAISEVRLEAFF. CDR3 nucleotides: TGTGCCATCAGTGAGGTCAGACTGGAAGCTTTCTTT.

Details on this clone: At one end, the junction sequence differs from germline, possibly due to a read error. J is TRBJ1-6 and V is TRBV6-8; 12 bases agree with TRBD1. Germline CDR1 reads MNHGY; CDR2 reads SAAAGT. This CDR3 region has 16 residues. CDR3 sequence (DNA): TGTGCCATCAGTCTAGGGACAGGGGGCGCGAAATCACCCCTCCACTTT. Protein: CAISLGTGGAKSPLHF.

V is TRBV11-3 and J is TRBJ1-1, with 8 bases that match TRBD1. The CDR3 is 14 residues long. Germline assignment: CDR1 SGHNT and CDR2 YENEEA. Trimming cost V 5 bases and J 4 bases; bases outside gene matches: 6. Here the CDR3 reads CASSMGDRRTEAFF. The CDR3 DNA follows: TGTGCCAGCAGCATGGGGGACAGGCGCACTGAAGCTTTCTTT.

This clone is large within its sample. The chain recombines TRBV15 with TRBJ1-3; D unresolved. The CDR3 runs to 14 residues. The germline V gene has CDR1 LNHNV and CDR2 YYDKDF (reference sequence). V was cut by 6 bases and J by 0 bases, with 9 bases left in between. The CDR3 protein is CATRDLRSGNTIYF. CDR3 DNA sequence: TGTGCCACCAGGGACTTACGCTCTGGAAACACCATATATTTT.

This clone was seen more than once but under ten times. The chain recombines TRBV23-1 with TRBJ2-7, with D perhaps TRBD2 (5 bases). TRBV23-1 is flagged as an ORF with uncertain function. V was cut by 6 bases and J by 0 bases, with 9 bases left in between. There are 13 residues in the CDR3. CDR3 protein: CASSYRDSYEQYF. DNA of the CDR3: TGCGCCAGCAGCTATCGGGACTCCTACGAGCAGTACTTC.

In its sample, this clone ranks as hyperexpanded (1% or more). The gene calls are TRBV19 and TRBJ2-1; tentatively, D is TRBD2 (6 bases). Per germline, CDR1 LNHDA and CDR2 SQIVND (reference sequence). The V and J ends lost 7 bases and 9 bases respectively, with 13 bases between them. The CDR3 length is 12 residues. CDR3 bases: TGTGCCAGTACTGCTAGCGCCGGTGAGCAGTTCTTC. Its protein product is CASTASAGEQFF.

This clone was seen only a few times. The CDR3 DNA follows: TGTGCCAGCAGCGCAGACAGGACGATGAACACTGAAGCTTTCTTT. Its translation is CASSADRTMNTEAFF. The rearrangement links TRBV6-8 to TRBJ1-1, with a weak D call TRBD1 (6 bases). With 6 bases removed from V and 0 bases from J, the gap between germline ends came to 14 bases. Per the germline V gene, CDR1 is MNHGY and CDR2 is SAAAGT. The CDR3 is 15 residues long.

This clone has just a few counts. The CDR3 region is CASNDRGSYNSPLHF. In DNA form, the CDR3 reads TGTGCCAGCAACGACAGGGGCTCCTATAATTCACCCCTCCACTTT. This chain uses TRBV19 with TRBJ1-6; 8 positions match TRBD1. The trim removed 9 bases at V and 0 bases at J, leaving 4 bases unmatched. Germline values: CDR1 LNHDA, CDR2 SQIVND (reference sequence). The CDR3 extends over 15 amino acids.

V usage is TRBV14 and J usage is TRBJ2-2; 8 bases line up with TRBD1. Germline lookup yields CDR1 SGHDN and CDR2 FVKESK. The ends lost 5 bases at V and 2 bases at J; junction bases unmatched: 7. The CDR3 loop spans 16 amino acids. CDR3 nucleotide sequence: TGTGCCAGCAGCGCGCGACAGGGGCTTAACACCGGGGAGCTGTTTTTT. It yields the protein CASSARQGLNTGELFF.

This chain connects TRBV6-8 to TRBJ2-4, with D possibly being TRBD1 (8 bases). V lost 6 bases and J 0 bases, leaving 15 bases between the germline ends. Germline CDR1 is MNHGY and CDR2 is SAAAGT. The CDR3 spans 16 residues. For the CDR3, the DNA is TGTGCCAGCAGGGGAACAGGGGGGGAAGCCAAAAACATTCAGTACTTC. It encodes CASRGTGGEAKNIQYF.

This clone was found a few times. The gene calls are TRBV19 and TRBJ1-3; unclear D gene. Trimming left V 4 bases short and J 4 bases short, with 14 bases between. Germline V gene data show CDR1 as LNHDA and CDR2 as SQIVND (reference sequence). CDR3 length: 15 residues. CDR3 protein: CASSTGPFLGNTIYF. The CDR3 bases are TGTGCCAGTAGTACTGGACCCTTTCTAGGAAACACCATATATTTT.

The rearrangement uses TRBV19 and TRBJ2-5; D gene uncertain. CDR3 size: 12 residues. The V end lost 0 bases, the J end lost 11 bases, and 10 bases lay between the germline ends. Looked up from germline, CDR1 is LNHDA and CDR2 is SQIVND (reference sequence). CDR3 sequence reads: CASSIDRKAQYF. The CDR3 bases are TGTGCCAGTAGTATAGATCGCAAGGCACAGTACTTC.

The chain joins TRBV14 to TRBJ1-1; D is unresolved. The CDR3 spans 13 residues. V lost 10 bases to trimming and J lost 1 base, with 13 bases between them. Germline V gene lookup returns CDR1 SGHDN and CDR2 FVKESK. The CDR3 is CATALSRNTEAFF. The CDR3, as DNA: TGTGCCACCGCCTTGTCTAGGAACACTGAAGCTTTCTTT.

This clone was recorded a few times. The genes are TRBV2 and TRBJ1-1; TRBD1 agrees at 8 bases. The CDR3 totals 14 residues. J lost 1 base, V lost 5 bases, and 3 bases had no gene match. Germline V CDR1 and CDR2: SNHLY, FYNNEI. The CDR3 spells CASSFDRGNTEAFF. In nucleotides, the CDR3 is TGTGCCAGCAGTTTCGACAGGGGGAACACTGAAGCTTTCTTT.

This clone is categorized as large. The rearrangement uses TRBV10-2 and TRBJ1-6, with a weak D call TRBD1 (6 bases). The length of the CDR3 is 15 residues. Trimming took off 4 bases at V and 5 bases at J, with 12 bases between the two ends. CDR1 is WSHSY, CDR2 SAAADI, per germline. The CDR3 sequence: CASSAPDRDNSPLHF. DNA of the CDR3: TGCGCCAGCAGTGCCCCGGACAGAGATAATTCACCCCTCCACTTT.

This clone was found a few times. V and J are TRBV6-8 and TRBJ2-3; D uncertain. The CDR3 is 14 amino acids. The germline CDR1 and CDR2 sequences are MNHGY and SAAAGT. Between the trimmed V and J ends, which lost 10 bases and 2 bases, there was a span of 16 bases. The CDR3 DNA follows: TGTGCCATCCGGGCCGACCAACCCACAGATACGCAGTATTTT. This codes for CAIRADQPTDTQYF.

This clone was observed a few times. V gene TRBV19 combines with J gene TRBJ1-1, with D tentatively TRBD1 (5 bases). CDR1 is LNHDA and CDR2 is SQIVND in the germline V gene (reference sequence). Trimming shortened V by 2 bases and J by 1 base, and 14 bases separated the two germline ends. The CDR3 is made up of 16 amino acids. The CDR3 region has the DNA TGTGCCAGTAGTATATGGGGGGGAACAGGGAACACTGAAGCTTTCTTT. This translates into CASSIWGGTGNTEAFF.